One sample yielded the 9 T cell receptor beta chains listed below, sequenced in a study of blood T cells in healthy people across ages. Next came a second PCR, run for about 7 to 12 cycles, which used a sample-barcoded 5' primer along with a J-beta primer mix. TCRdb called the 5' RACE reads again in MiXCR, with one record for every CDR3 protein. Of approximately 1.5 million distinct CDR3 sequences detected, around 40% appear once; the ten largest clones hold 4%. Sequencing input: blood. The receptors come from a young woman in good health.

The chain joins TRBV29-1 to TRBJ1-1; D not certain. With 0 bases removed from V and 7 bases from J, the gap between germline ends came to 18 bases. The CDR3 runs 15 residues. Germline-derived CDR1 and CDR2 are SQVTM and ANQGSEA. The CDR3 reads CSVEDLWGGPVEAFF. The CDR3, as DNA: TGCAGCGTTGAAGATCTGTGGGGTGGGCCGGTTGAAGCTTTCTTT.

V is TRBV4-1 and J is TRBJ2-6; unclear D gene. Germline assignment: CDR1 MGHRA and CDR2 YSYEKL. Between the trimmed V and J ends, which lost 1 base and 0 bases, there was a span of 13 bases. The CDR3 length is 18 residues. The CDR3 DNA reads TGCGCCAGCAGCCAAGGCCCTACAGTTCTCTCTGGGGCCAACGTCCTGACTTTC. This encodes CASSQGPTVLSGANVLTF.

The chain uses TRBV29-1 and TRBJ2-2; tentative D call: TRBD2 (5 bases). The CDR3 contains 10 residues. V lost 0 bases to trimming and J lost 13 bases, with 6 bases between them. Looked up from germline, CDR1 is SQVTM and CDR2 is ANQGSEA. In nucleotides, the CDR3 is TGCAGCGTTGAAGAAGGAGGGCTGTTTTTT. This translates into CSVEEGGLFF.

This clonotype was seen more than once but under ten times. The chain joins TRBV2 to TRBJ1-2; possibly TRBD1 for D (5 bases). Germline CDR1 and CDR2: SNHLY and FYNNEI. The CDR3 length is 14 residues. Trimming took off 1 base at V and 2 bases at J, with 8 bases between the two ends. CDR3 bases: TGTGCCAGCAGTGAAGAGGGGAGAAACTATGGCTACACCTTC. It encodes CASSEEGRNYGYTF. Supplemented by reference TRBV2 and TRBJ1-2, the full variable domain reads EPEVTQTPSHQVTQMGQEVILRCVPISNHLYFYWYRQILGQKVEFLVSFYNNEISEKSEIFDDQFSVERPDGSNFTLKIRSTKLEDSAMYFCASSEEGRNYGYTFGSGTRLTVV.

V is TRBV6-5 and J is TRBJ2-3; perhaps TRBD2 as D (5 bases). Germline CDR1 reads MNHEY; CDR2 reads SVGAGI. V gave up 2 bases and J gave up 1 base, with 10 bases separating them. This CDR3 contains 15 residues. CDR3 nucleotide sequence: TGTGCCAGCAGTTACAACCGAGCGGGCACAGATACGCAGTATTTT. Translated, it gives CASSYNRAGTDTQYF.

The chain links TRBV28 to TRBJ2-7; D possibly uses TRBD1 or TRBD2 (5 bases each). The germline V gene encodes CDR1 MDHEN and CDR2 SYDVKM. The CDR3 spans 13 residues. The V and J ends lost 6 bases and 7 bases respectively, with 16 bases between them. Written as DNA, the CDR3 is TGTGCCAGCAGGGGACCGGCGTACAATGAGCAGTACTTC. This translates into CASRGPAYNEQYF.

This chain links TRBV27 with TRBJ2-4; 7 bases match TRBD1. The CDR3 totals 16 residues. CDR1 MNHEY and CDR2 SMNVEV come from the germline V gene (reference sequence). The junction had 7 bases not matched to a gene; V was cut back by 0 bases and J by 5 bases. CDR3 DNA sequence: TGTGCCAGCAGTTTATCGAGGGGTGGGACAGAAAACATTCAGTACTTC. This codes for CASSLSRGGTENIQYF.

The rearrangement joins TRBV3-1 to TRBJ2-7, with a possible D match to TRBD2 (5 bases). Trimming removed 1 base at V and 7 bases at J, with 8 bases between. Germline V gives CDR1 LGHDT, CDR2 YNNKEL (reference sequence). The CDR3 runs to 12 residues. The CDR3 DNA follows: TGTGCCAGCAGCCAAGCTCGGGAAGAGCAGTACTTC. Translated: CASSQAREEQYF.

The rearrangement links TRBV4-3 to TRBJ1-1; TRBD1 is a possible D gene (6 bases). Germline CDR1 LGHNA, CDR2 YSLEER. Trimming shortened V by 0 bases and J by 0 bases, and 14 bases separated the two germline ends. The CDR3 is made up of 17 amino acids. In DNA form, the CDR3 reads TGCGCCAGCAGCCAAGATGTATGGAGGACAGTGAACACTGAAGCTTTCTTT. Protein: CASSQDVWRTVNTEAFF.